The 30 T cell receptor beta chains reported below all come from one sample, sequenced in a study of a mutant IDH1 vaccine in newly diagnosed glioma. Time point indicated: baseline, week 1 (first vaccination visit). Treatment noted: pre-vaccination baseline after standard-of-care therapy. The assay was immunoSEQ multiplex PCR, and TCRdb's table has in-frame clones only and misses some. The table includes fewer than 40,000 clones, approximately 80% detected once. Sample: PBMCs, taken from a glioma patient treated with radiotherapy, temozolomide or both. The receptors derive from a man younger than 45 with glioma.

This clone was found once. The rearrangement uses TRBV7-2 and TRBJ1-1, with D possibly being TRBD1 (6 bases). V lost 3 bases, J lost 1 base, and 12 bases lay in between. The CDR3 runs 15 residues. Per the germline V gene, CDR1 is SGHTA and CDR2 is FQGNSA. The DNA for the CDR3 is TGTGCCAGCAGCTTTCCCGGGACACAGAACACTGAAGCTTTCTTT. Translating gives CASSFPGTQNTEAFF. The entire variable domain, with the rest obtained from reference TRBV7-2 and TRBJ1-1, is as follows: GAGVSQSPSNKVTEKGKDVELRCDPISGHTALYWYRQSLGQGLEFLIYFQGNSAPDKSGLPSDRFSAERTGGSVSTLTIQRTQQEDSAVYLCASSFPGTQNTEAFFGQGTRLTVV.

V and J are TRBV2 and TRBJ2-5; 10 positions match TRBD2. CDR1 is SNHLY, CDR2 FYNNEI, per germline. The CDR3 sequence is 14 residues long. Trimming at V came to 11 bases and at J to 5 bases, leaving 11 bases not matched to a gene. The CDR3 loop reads CAGAGAGGLETQYF. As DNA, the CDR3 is TGTGCCGGAGCGGGAGCGGGGGGGCTTGAGACCCAGTACTTC.

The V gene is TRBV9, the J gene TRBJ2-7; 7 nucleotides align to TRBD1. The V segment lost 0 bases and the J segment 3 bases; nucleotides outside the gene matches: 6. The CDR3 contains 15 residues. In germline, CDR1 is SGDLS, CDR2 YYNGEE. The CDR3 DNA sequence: TGTGCCAGCAGCGTAGACCCTGGGACAGTCTACGAGCAGTACTTC. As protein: CASSVDPGTVYEQYF.

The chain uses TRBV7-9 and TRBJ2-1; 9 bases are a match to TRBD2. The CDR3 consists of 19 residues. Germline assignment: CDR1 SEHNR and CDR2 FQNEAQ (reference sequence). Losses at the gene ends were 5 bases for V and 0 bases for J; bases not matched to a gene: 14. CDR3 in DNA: TGTGCCAGCAGCCCCATACTAGCGGGCTTACAAAGCTCCTACAATGAGCAGTTCTTC. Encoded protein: CASSPILAGLQSSYNEQFF.

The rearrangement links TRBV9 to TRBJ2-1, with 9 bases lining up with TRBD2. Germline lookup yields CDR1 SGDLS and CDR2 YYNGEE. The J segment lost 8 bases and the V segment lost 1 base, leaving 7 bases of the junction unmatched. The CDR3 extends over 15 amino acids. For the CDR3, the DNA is TGTGCCAGCAGCGTATATAGCGGGGGTAGGGATGAGCAGTTCTTC. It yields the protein CASSVYSGGRDEQFF.

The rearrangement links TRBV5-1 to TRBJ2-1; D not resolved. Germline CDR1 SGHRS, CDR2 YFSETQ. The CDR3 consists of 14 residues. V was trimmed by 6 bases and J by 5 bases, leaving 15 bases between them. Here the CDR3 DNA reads TGCGCCAGCAAAATCTTTGGAACTAACAATGAGCAGTTCTTC. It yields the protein CASKIFGTNNEQFF. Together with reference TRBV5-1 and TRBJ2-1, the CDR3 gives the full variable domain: KAGVTQTPRYLIKTRGQQVTLSCSPISGHRSVSWYQQTPGQGLQFLFEYFSETQRNKGNFPGRFSGRQFSNSRSEMNVSTLELGDSALYLCASKIFGTNNEQFFGPGTRLTVL.

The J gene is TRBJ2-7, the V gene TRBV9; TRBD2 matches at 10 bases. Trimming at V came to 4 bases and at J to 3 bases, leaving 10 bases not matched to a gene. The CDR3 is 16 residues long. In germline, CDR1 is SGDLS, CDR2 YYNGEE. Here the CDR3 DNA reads TGTGCCAGCAGCCCTGGACTAGCGGAGACGGTCTACGAGCAGTACTTC. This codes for CASSPGLAETVYEQYF.

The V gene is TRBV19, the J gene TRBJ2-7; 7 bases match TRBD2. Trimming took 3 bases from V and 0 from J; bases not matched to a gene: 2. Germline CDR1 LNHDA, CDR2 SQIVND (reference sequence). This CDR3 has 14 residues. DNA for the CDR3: TGTGCCAGTAGTATTGAGCGGGGCTCCTACGAGCAGTACTTC. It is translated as CASSIERGSYEQYF.

CDR3 region: CAWSSGRGAQMPPQHF. CDR3 nucleotides: TGTGCCTGGAGTTCCGGTAGGGGGGCACAAATGCCGCCCCAGCATTTT. This chain uses TRBV30 with TRBJ1-5; TRBD1 is a possible D gene (6 bases). The germline V gene encodes CDR1 GTSNPN and CDR2 SVGIG (reference sequence). The V and J ends lost 2 bases and 9 bases respectively, with 23 bases between them. CDR3 length: 16 amino acids.

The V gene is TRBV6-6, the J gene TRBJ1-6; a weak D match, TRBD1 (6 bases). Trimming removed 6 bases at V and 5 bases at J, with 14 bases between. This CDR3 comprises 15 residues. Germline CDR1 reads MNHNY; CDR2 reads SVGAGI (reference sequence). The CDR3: CASRWTAVHNSPLHF. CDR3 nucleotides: TGTGCCAGCAGATGGACAGCCGTGCATAATTCACCCCTCCACTTT.

The CDR3 protein is CASSSPSRDPKGVSGNTIYF. The CDR3 DNA sequence: TGTGCCAGCAGCTCACCCAGCCGGGACCCAAAAGGAGTCTCTGGAAACACCATATATTTT. The chain uses TRBV7-3 and TRBJ1-3, with D possibly matching TRBD1 (5 bases). Germline V gives CDR1 SGHTA, CDR2 FQGTGA. Trimming cost V 4 bases and J 0 bases, with 25 bases left between them. This CDR3 region has 20 residues. Full variable domain (rest looked up from reference TRBV7-3 and TRBJ1-3): GAGVSQTPSNKVTEKGKYVELRCDPISGHTALYWYRQSLGQGPEFLIYFQGTGAADDSGLPNDRFFAVRPEGSVSTLKIQRTERGDSAVYLCASSSPSRDPKGVSGNTIYFGEGSWLTVV.

CDR3 sequence (DNA): TGTGCCAGCAGTAATATACGGGGGGATGGCTACACCTTC. Its protein product is CASSNIRGDGYTF. The chain is built from TRBV28 and TRBJ1-2; D might be TRBD1 (5 bases). V was trimmed by 5 bases and J by 6 bases, leaving 13 bases between them. Germline values: CDR1 MDHEN, CDR2 SYDVKM. The CDR3 is made up of 13 amino acids.

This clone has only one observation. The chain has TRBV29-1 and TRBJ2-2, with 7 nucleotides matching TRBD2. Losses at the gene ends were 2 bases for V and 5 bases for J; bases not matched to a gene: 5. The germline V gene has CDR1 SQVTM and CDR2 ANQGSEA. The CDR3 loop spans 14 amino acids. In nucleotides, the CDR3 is TGCAGCGTTGAACAGCCTAGCGGAACCGGGGAGCTGTTTTTT. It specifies CSVEQPSGTGELFF.

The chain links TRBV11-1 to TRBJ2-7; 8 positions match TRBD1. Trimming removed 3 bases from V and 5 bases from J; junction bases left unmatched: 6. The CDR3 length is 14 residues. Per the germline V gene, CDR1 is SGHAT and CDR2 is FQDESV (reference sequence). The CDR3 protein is CASSFNRDRNEQYF. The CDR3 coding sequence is TGTGCCAGCAGCTTTAATAGGGACAGGAACGAGCAGTACTTC.

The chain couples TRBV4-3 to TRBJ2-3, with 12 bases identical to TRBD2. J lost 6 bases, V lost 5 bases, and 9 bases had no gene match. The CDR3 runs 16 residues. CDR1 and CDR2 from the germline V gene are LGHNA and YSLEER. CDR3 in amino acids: CASSASTSGGMDTQYF. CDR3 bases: TGCGCCAGCAGCGCTTCGACTAGCGGGGGAATGGATACGCAGTATTTT.

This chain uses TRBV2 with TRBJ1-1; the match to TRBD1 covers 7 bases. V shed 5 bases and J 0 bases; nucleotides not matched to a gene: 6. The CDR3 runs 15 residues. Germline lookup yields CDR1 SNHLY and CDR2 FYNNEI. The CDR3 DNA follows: TGTGCCAGCAGTCGGGACAGCGGGATGAACACTGAAGCTTTCTTT. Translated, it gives CASSRDSGMNTEAFF.

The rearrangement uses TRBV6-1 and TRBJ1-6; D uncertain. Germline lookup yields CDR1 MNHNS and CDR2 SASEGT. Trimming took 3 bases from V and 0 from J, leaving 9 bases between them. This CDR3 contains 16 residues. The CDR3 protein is CASSEGLRSYNSPLHF. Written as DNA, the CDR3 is TGTGCCAGCAGTGAGGGTCTCCGCTCCTATAATTCACCCCTCCACTTT.

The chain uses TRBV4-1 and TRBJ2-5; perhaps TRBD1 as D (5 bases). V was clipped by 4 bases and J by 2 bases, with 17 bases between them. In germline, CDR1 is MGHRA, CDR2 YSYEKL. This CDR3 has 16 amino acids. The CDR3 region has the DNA TGCGCCAGCAGCCTAGAACCACAGGTTTCTCAAGAGACCCAGTACTTC. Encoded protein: CASSLEPQVSQETQYF.

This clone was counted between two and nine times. The CDR3 region has the DNA TGTGCCATCGGTTCAGGGAACACCGGGGAGCTGTTTTTT. Translation: CAIGSGNTGELFF. The V gene is TRBV10-3, the J gene TRBJ2-2; D is uncertain. Between the trimmed V and J ends, which lost 8 bases and 1 base, there was a span of 8 bases. The CDR3 length is 13 residues. CDR1 and CDR2 (germline): ENHRY, SYGVKD.

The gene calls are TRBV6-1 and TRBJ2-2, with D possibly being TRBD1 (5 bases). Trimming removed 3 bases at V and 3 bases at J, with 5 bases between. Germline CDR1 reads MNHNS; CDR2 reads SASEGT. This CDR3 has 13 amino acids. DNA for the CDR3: TGTGCCAGCAGTGACAGGGACACCGGGGAGCTGTTTTTT. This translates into CASSDRDTGELFF.

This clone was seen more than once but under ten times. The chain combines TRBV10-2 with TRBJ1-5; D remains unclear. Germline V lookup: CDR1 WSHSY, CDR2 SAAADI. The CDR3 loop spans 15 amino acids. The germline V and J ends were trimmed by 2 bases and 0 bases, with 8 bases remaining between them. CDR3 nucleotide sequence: TGCGCCAGCAGTGAGCTACAAGGTAGCAATCAGCCCCAGCATTTT. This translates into CASSELQGSNQPQHF.

The CDR3: CASSWTSGKYEQYF. CDR3 DNA sequence: TGCGCCAGCAGCTGGACTAGCGGGAAGTACGAGCAGTACTTC. This chain joins TRBV5-1 and TRBJ2-7; TRBD2 matches 12 bases. The germline V gene has CDR1 SGHRS and CDR2 YFSETQ. This CDR3 spans 14 amino acids. With 3 bases clipped from V and 4 bases from J, the junction kept 2 bases outside the gene matches.

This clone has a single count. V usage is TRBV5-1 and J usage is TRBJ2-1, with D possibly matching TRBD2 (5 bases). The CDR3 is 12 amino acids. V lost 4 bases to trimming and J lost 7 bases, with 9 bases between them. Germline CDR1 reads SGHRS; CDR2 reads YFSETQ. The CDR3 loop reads CASSPEGNEQFF. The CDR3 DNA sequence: TGCGCCAGCAGCCCCGAGGGAAATGAGCAGTTCTTC. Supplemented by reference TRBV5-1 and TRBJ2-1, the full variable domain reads KAGVTQTPRYLIKTRGQQVTLSCSPISGHRSVSWYQQTPGQGLQFLFEYFSETQRNKGNFPGRFSGRQFSNSRSEMNVSTLELGDSALYLCASSPEGNEQFFGPGTRLTVL.

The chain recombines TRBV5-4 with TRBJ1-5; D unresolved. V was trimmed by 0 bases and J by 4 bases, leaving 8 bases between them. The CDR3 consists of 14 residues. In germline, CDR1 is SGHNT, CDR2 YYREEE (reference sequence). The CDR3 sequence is CASSLAGSNQPQHF. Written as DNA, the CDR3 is TGTGCCAGCAGCTTGGCAGGTTCTAATCAGCCCCAGCATTTT.

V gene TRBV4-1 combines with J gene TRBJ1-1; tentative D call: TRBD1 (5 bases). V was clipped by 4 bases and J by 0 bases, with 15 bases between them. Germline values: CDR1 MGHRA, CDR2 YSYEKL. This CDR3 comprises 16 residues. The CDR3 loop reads CASSPRTTVMNTEAFF. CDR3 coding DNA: TGCGCCAGCAGCCCCCGAACGACAGTCATGAACACTGAAGCTTTCTTT.

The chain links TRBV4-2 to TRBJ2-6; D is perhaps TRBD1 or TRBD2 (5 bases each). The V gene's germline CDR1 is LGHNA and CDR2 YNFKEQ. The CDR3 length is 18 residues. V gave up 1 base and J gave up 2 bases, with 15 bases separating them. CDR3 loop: CASSQVFQGETGANVLTF. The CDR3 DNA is TGTGCCAGCAGCCAAGTCTTTCAGGGAGAAACTGGGGCCAACGTCCTGACTTTC.

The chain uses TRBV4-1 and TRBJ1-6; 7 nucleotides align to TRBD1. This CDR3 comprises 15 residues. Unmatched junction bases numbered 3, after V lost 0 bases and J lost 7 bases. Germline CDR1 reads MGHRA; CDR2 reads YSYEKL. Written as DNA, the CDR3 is TGCGCCAGCAGCCAAGAACCGGGACAGAATTCACCCCTCCACTTT. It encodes CASSQEPGQNSPLHF.

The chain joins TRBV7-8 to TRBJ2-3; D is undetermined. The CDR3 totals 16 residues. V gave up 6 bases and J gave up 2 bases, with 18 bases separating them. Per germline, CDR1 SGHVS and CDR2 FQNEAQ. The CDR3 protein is CASSFPSLGNTDTQYF. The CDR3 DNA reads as TGTGCCAGCAGTTTCCCGTCCTTAGGAAACACAGATACGCAGTATTTT.

The CDR3 region has the DNA TGCGCCAGCAGCTCACGGACAGGGGGCTACGAGCAGTACTTC. Amino acid sequence: CASSSRTGGYEQYF. J is TRBJ2-7 and V is TRBV5-1, with TRBD1 matching 10 bases. V lost 3 bases to trimming and J lost 3 bases; unmatched junction nucleotides: 3. The germline CDR1 and CDR2 sequences are SGHRS and YFSETQ. CDR3 length: 14 amino acids.

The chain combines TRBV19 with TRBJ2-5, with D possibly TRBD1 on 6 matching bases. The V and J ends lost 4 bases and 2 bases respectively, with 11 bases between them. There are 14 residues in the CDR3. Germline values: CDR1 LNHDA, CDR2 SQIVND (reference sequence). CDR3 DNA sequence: TGTGCCAGTAGTACCGACAGGCGACAAGAGACCCAGTACTTC. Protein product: CASSTDRRQETQYF. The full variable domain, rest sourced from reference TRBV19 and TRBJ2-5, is DGGITQSPKYLFRKEGQNVTLSCEQNLNHDAMYWYRQDPGQGLRLIYYSQIVNDFQKGDIAEGYSVSREKKESFPLTVTSAQKNPTAFYLCASSTDRRQETQYFGPGTRLLVL.